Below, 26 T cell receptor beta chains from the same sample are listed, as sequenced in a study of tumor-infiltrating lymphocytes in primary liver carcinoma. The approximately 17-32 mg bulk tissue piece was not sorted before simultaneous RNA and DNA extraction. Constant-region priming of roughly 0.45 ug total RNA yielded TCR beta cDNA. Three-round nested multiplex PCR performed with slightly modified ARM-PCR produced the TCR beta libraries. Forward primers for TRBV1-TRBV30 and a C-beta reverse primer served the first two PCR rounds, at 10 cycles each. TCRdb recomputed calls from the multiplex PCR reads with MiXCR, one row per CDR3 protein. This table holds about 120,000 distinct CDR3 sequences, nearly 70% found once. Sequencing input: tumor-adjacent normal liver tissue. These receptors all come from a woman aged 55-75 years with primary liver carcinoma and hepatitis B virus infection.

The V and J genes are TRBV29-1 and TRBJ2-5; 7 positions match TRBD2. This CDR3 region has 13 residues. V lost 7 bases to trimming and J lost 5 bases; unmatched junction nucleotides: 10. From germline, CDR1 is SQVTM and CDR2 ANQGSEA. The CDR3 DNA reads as TGCAGCGCTGAGATACCCGGGGGGGAGACCCAGTACTTC. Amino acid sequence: CSAEIPGGETQYF.

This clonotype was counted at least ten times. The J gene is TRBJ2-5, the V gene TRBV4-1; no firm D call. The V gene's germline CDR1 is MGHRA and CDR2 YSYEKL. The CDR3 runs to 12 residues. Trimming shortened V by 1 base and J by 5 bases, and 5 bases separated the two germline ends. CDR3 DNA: TGCGCCAGCAGCCAAGGTCACGAGACCCAGTACTTC. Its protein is CASSQGHETQYF.

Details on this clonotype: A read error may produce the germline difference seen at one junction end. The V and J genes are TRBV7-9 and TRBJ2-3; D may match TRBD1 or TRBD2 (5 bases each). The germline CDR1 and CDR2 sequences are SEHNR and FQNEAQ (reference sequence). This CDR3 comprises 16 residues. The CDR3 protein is CASSLVGDGLTDAQYF. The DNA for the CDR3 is TGTGCCAGCAGCTTAGTAGGGGACGGGCTCACAGATGCGCAGTATTTT.

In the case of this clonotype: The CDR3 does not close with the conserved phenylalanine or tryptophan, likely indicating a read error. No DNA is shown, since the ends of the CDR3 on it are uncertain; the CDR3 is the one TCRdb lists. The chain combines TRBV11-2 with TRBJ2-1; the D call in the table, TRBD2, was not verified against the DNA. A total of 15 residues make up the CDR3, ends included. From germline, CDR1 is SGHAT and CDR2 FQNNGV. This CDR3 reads CASSLAAGFNDEQLL.

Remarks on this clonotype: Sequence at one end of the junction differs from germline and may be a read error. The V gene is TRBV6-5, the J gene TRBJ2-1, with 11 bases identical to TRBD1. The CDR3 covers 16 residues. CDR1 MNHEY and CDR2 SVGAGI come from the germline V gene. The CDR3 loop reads CAGSYPGQGARNEHFF. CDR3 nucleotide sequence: TGTGCCGGCAGTTACCCAGGACAGGGGGCGCGGAATGAGCACTTCTTC.

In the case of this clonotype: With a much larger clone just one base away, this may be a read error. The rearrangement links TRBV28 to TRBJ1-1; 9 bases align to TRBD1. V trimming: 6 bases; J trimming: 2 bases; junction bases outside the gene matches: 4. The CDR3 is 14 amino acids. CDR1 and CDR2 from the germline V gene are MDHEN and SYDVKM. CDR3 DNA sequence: TGTGCCAGCAGGCGACAGGGGGGAAACACTGAAGCTTTCTTT. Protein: CASRRQGGNTEAFF.

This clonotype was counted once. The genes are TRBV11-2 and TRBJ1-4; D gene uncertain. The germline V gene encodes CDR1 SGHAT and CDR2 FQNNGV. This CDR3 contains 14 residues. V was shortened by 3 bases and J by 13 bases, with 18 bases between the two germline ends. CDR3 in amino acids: CASSFRLMNKRLFF. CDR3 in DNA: TGTGCCAGCAGCTTCAGGCTGATGAATAAAAGACTGTTTTTT.

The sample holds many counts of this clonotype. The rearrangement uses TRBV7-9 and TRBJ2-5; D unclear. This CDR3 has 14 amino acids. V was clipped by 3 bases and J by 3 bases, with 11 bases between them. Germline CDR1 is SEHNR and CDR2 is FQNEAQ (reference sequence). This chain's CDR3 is CASSFPSSKETQYF. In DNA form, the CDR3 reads TGTGCCAGCAGCTTTCCGTCGTCAAAAGAGACCCAGTACTTC.

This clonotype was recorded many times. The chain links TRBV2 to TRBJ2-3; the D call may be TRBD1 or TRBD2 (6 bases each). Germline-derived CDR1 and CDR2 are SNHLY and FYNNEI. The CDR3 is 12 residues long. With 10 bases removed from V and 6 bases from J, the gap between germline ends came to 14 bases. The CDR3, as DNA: TGTGCCACAAGGGGGGCCGCGGATACGCAGTATTTT. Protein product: CATRGAADTQYF.

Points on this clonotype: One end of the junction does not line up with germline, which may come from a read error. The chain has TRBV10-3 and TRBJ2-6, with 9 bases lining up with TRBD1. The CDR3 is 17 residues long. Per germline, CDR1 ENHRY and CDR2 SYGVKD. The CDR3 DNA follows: TGTGTCATCAGGGGGACAGGGAACGGCCCTAGGGCCAACGTCCTGACTTTC. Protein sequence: CVIRGTGNGPRANVLTF.

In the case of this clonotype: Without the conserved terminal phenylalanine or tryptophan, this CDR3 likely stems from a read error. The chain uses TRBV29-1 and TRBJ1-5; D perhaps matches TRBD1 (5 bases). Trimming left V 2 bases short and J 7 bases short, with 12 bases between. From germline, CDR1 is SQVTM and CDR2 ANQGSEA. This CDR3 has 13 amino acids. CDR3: CSVEWGSGQPQHY. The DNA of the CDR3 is TGCAGCGTTGAATGGGGGTCAGGCCAGCCCCAGCATTAT.

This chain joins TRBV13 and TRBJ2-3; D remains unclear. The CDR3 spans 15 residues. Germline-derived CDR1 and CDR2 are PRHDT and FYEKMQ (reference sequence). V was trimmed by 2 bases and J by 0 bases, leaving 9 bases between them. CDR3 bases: TGTGCCAGCAGCTTACGTGCGGATAGCACAGATACGCAGTATTTT. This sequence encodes CASSLRADSTDTQYF.

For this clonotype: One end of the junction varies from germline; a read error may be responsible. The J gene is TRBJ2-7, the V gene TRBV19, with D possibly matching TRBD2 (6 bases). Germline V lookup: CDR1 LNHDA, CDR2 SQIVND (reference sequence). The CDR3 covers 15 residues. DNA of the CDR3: TGTGCCAGTAGTATCTTTCGGGGGTCCTCCTACGAGCAATACTTC. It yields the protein CASSIFRGSSYEQYF.

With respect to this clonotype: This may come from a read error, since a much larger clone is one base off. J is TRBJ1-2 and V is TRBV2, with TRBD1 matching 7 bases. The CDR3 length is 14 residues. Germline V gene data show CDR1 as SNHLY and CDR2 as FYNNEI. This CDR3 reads CTSRDLQGYYGYTF. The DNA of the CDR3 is TGTACCAGCAGGGACCTACAGGGGTACTATGGCTACACCTTC.

This CDR3 reads CASSAGTGGDSPLHF. In DNA form, the CDR3 reads TGCGCCAGCAGCGCCGGGACAGGGGGCGATTCACCCCTCCACTTT. This sequence joins TRBV5-1 and TRBJ1-6, with 12 bases fitting TRBD1. CDR1 and CDR2 from the germline V gene are SGHRS and YFSETQ. The V gene end was trimmed by 4 bases and the J gene end by 8 bases; junction bases not matched to a gene: 4. CDR3 length: 15 residues.

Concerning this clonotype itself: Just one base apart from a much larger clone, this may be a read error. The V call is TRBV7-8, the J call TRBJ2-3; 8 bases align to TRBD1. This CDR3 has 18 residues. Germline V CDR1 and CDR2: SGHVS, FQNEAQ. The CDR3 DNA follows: TGTGCCAGCAGCCTGGGACAGGCGTCCTGGGGTAGCACAGATATGCAGTATTTT. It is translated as CASSLGQASWGSTDMQYF.

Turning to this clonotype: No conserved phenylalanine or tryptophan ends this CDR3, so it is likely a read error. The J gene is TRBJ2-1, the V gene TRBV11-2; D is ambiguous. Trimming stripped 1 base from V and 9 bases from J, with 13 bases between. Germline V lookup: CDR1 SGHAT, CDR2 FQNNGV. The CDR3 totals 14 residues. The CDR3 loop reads CASSLGWRNSEQFI. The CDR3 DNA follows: TGTGCCAGCAGCTTAGGGTGGCGGAACAGTGAGCAGTTCATC.

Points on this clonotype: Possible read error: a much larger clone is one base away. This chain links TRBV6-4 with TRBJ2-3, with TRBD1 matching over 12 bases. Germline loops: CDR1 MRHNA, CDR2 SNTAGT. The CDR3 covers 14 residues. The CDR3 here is CASSEGQGADMQYF. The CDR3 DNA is TGTGCCAGCAGTGAGGGACAGGGGGCAGATATGCAGTATTTT.

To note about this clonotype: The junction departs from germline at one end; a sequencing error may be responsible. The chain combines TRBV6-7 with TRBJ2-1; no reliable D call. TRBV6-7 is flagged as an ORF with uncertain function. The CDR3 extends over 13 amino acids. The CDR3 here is CAISYTPYNEQFF. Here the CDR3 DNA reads TGTGCCATCAGTTACACGCCCTACAATGAGCAGTTCTTC.

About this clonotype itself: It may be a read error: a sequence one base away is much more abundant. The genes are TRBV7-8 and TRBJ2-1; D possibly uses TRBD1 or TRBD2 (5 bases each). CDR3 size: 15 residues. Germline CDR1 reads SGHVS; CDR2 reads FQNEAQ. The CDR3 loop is CASSIIGTAYKEQFF. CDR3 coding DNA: TGTGCCAGCAGCATAATCGGGACGGCCTACAAAGAGCAGTTCTTC.

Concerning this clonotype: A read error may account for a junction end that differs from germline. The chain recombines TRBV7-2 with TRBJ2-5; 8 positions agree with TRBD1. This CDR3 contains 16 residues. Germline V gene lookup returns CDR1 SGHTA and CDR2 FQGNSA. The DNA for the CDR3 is TGTGTCAGCAGATTAGGCGGCCAGGGGGCTTACGGGACCCAGTACTTC. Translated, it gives CVSRLGGQGAYGTQYF.

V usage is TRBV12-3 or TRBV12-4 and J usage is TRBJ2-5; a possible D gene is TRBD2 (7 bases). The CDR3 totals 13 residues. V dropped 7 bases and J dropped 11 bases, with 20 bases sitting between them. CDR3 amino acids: CASTKGTTGTQYF. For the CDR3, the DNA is TGTGCCAGCACCAAAGGGACTACGGGGACACAGTACTTC.

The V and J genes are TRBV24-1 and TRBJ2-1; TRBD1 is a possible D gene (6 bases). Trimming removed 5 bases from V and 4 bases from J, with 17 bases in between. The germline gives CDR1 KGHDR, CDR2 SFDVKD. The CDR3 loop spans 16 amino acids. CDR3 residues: CATSARTDPLYNEQFF. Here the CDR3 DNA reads TGTGCCACCAGTGCCCGGACAGACCCTTTATACAATGAGCAGTTCTTC.

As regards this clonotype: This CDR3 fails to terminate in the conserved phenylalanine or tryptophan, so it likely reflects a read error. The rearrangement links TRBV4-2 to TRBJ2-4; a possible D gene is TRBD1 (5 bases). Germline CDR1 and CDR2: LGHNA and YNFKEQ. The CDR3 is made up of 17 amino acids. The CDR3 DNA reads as TGTGCCAGCAGCCAAGTATCTCGGACAACGAGCAAAAAGATTCAGTACCTC. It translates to CASSQVSRTTSKKIQYL.

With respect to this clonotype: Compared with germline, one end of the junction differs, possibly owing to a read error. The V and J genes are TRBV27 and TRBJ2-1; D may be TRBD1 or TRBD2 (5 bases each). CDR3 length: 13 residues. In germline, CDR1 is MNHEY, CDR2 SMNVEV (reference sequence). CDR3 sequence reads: CDSGTSGFSEQFF. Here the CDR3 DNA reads TGTGACAGCGGAACTTCAGGGTTTTCTGAGCAGTTCTTC.

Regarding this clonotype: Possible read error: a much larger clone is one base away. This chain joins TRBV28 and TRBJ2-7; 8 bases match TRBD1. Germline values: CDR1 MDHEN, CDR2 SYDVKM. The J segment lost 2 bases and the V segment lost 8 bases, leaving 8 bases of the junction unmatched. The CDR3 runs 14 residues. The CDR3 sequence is CASGTRTGTYEQYF. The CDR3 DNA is TGTGCCAGCGGTACCAGGACAGGGACCTACGAGCAGTACTTC.